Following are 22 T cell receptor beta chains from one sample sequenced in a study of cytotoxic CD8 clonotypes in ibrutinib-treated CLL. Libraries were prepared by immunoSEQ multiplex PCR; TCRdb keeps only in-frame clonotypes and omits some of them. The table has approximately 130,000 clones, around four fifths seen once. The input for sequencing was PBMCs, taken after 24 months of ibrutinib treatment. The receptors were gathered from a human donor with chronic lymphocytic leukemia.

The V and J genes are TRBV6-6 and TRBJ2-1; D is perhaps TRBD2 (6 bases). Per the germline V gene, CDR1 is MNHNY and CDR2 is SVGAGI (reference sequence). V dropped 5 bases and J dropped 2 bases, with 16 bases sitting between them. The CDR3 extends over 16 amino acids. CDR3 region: CASSHPTSSTYNEQFF. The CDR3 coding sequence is TGTGCCAGCAGTCACCCGACTAGTTCTACCTACAATGAGCAGTTCTTC.

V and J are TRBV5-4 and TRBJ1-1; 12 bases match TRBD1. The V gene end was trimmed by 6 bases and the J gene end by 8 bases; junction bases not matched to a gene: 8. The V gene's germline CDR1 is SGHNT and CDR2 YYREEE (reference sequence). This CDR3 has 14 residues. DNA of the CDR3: TGTGCCAGCACTTGGGGACAGGGGGCAGGGGAAGCTTTCTTT. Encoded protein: CASTWGQGAGEAFF.

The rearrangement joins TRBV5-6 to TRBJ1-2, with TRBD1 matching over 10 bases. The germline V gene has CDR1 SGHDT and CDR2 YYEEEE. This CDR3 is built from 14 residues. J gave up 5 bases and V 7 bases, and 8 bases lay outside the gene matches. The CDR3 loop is CASRDRGQIYGYTF. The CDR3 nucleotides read TGTGCCAGCCGAGACAGGGGGCAGATTTATGGCTACACCTTC. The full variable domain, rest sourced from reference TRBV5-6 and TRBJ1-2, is DAGVTQSPTHLIKTRGQQVTLRCSPKSGHDTVSWYQQALGQGPQFIFQYYEEEERQRGNFPDRFSGHQFPNYSSELNVNALLLGDSALYLCASRDRGQIYGYTFGSGTRLTVV.

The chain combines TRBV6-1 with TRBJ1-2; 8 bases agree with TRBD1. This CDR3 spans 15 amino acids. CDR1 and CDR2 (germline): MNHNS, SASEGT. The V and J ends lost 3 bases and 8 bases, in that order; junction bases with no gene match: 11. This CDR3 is CASSEIIRGRGGYTF. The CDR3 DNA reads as TGTGCCAGCAGTGAGATTATCAGGGGGCGCGGCGGCTACACCTTC.

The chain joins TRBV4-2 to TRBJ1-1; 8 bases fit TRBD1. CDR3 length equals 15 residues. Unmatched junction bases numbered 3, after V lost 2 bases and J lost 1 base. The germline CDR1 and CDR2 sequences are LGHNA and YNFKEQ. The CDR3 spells CASSQTDRGNTEAFF. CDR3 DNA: TGTGCCAGCAGCCAAACTGACAGGGGGAACACTGAAGCTTTCTTT.

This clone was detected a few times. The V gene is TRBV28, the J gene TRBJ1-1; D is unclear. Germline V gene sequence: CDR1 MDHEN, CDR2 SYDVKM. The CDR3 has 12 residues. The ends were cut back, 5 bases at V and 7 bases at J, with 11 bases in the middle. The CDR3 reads CASSDLVGEAFF. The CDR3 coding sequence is TGTGCCAGCAGTGACTTGGTGGGTGAAGCTTTCTTT.

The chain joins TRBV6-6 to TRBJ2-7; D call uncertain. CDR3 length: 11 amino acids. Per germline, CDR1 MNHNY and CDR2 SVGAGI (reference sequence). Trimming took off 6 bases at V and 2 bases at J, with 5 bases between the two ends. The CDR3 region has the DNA TGTGCCAGCAGCCGGGCCTACGAGCAGTACTTC. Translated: CASSRAYEQYF.

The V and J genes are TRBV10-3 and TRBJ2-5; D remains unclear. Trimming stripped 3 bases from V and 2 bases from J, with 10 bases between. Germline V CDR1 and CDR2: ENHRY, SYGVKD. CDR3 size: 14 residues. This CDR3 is CAISDAHGQETQYF. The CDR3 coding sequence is TGTGCCATCAGTGATGCACACGGACAAGAGACCCAGTACTTC.

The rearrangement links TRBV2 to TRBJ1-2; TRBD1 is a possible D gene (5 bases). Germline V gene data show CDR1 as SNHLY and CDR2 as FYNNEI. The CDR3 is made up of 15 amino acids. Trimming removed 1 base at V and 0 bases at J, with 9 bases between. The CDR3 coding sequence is TGTGCCAGCAGTGAAGGGGGGAGGACTAACTATGGCTACACCTTC. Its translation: CASSEGGRTNYGYTF.

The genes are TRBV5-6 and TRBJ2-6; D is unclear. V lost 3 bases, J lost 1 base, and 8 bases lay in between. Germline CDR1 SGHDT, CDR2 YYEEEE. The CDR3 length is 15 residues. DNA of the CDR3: TGTGCCAGCAGCTCGTACGGGTCTGGGGCCAACGTCCTGACTTTC. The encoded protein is CASSSYGSGANVLTF.

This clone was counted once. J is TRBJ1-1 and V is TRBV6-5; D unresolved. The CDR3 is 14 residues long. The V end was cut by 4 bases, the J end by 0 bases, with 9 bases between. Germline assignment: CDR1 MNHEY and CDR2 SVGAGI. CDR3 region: CASSLEQMNTEAFF. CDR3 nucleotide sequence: TGTGCCAGCAGTTTGGAGCAGATGAACACTGAAGCTTTCTTT.

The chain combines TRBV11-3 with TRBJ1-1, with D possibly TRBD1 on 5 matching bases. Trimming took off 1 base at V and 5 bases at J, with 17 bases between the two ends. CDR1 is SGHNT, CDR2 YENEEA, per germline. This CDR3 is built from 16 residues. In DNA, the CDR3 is TGTGCCAGCAGCTTAGTAGCGCAGGGAATTGGGACTGAAGCTTTCTTT. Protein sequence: CASSLVAQGIGTEAFF.

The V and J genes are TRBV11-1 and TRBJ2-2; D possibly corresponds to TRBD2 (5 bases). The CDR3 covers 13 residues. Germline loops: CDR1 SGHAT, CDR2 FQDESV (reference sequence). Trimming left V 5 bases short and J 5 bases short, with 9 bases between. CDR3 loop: CASSQAVTGELFF. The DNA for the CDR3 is TGTGCCAGCAGCCAAGCGGTGACCGGGGAGCTGTTTTTT.

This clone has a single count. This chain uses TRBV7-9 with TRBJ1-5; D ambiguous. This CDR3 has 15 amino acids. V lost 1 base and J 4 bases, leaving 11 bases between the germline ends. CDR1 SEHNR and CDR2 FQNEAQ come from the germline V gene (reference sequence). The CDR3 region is CASSLGYPENQPQHF. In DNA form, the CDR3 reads TGTGCCAGCAGCTTAGGGTACCCGGAGAATCAGCCCCAGCATTTT.

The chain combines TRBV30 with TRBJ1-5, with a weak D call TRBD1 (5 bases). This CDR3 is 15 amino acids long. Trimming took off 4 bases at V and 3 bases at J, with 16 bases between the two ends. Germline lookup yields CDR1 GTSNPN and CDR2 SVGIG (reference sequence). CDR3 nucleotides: TGTGCCTGGACCTCGGGACGGGGCCTCAATCAGCCCCAGCATTTT. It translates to CAWTSGRGLNQPQHF.

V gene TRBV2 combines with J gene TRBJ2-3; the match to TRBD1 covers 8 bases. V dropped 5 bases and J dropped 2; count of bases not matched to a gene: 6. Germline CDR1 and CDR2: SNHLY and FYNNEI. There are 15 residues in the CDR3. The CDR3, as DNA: TGTGCCAGCAGTCTGGACAGGGATTTCACAGATACGCAGTATTTT. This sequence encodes CASSLDRDFTDTQYF.

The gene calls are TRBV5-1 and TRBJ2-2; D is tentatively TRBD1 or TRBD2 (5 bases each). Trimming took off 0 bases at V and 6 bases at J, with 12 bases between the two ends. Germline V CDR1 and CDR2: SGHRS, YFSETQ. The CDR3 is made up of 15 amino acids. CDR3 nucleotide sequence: TGCGCCAGCAGCTTGGCGGGACCCGTGGCCGGGGAGCTGTTTTTT. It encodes CASSLAGPVAGELFF.

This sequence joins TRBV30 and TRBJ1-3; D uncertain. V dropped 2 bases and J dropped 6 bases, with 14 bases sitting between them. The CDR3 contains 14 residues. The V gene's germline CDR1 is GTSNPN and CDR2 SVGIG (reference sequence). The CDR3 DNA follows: TGTGCCTGGAGTATCGCGGGGTTGGCAAACACCATATATTTT. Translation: CAWSIAGLANTIYF.

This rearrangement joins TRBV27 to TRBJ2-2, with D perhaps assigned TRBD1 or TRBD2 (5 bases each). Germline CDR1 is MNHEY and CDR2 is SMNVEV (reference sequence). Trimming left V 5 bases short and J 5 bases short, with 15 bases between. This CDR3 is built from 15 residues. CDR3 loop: CASSSSGRGTGELFF. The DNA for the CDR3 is TGTGCCAGCAGTAGCTCGGGGCGCGGGACCGGGGAGCTGTTTTTT.

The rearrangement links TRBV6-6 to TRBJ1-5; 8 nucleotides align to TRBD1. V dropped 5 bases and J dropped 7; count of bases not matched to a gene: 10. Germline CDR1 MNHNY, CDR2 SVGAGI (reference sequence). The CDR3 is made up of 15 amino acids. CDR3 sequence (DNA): TGTGCCAGCAGTACGACAGGGGTTGGGGGGCAGCCCCAGCATTTT. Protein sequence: CASSTTGVGGQPQHF.

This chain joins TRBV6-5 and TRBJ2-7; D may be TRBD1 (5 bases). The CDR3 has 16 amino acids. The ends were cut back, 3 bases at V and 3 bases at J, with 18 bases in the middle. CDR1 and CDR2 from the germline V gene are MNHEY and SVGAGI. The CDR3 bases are TGTGCCAGCAGTTATCGACCCTCGGCAGGGTACTACGAGCAGTACTTC. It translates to CASSYRPSAGYYEQYF.

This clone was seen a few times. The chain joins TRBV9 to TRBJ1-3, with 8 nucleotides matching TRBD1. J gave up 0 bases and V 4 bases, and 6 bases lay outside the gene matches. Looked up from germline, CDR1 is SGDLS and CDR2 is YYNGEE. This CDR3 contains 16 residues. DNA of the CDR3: TGTGCCAGCAGCCCGACCGGGACAGGCTCTGGAAACACCATATATTTT. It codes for CASSPTGTGSGNTIYF.